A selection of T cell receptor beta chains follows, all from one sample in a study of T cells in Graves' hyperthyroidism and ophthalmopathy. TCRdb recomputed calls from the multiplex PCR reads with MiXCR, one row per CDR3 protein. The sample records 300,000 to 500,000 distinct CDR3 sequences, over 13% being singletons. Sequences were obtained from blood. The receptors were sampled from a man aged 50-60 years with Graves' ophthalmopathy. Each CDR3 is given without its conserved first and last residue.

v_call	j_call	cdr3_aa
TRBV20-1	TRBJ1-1	SAGGLPLAQNTEAF
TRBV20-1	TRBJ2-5	SARDWRTSGSRAETQY
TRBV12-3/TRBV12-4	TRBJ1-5	ASRLTGRQPQH
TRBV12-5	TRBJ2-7	ASGPGYEQY
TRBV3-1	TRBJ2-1	ASSQVSRGSYNEQF
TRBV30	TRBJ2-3	AWSGVRGRITDTQY
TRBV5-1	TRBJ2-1	ASSLGSAYNEQF
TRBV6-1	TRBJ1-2	ASIDQLGEQNYGYT
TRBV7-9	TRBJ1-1	ASSYRSGPMGTEAF
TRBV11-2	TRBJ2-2	ASSLRVLAGGGFVSTGELF
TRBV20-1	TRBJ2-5	SASLWETQY
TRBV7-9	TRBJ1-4	ASSPEPIWGEKLF
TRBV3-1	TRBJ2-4	ASSQGTSGRRVIQY
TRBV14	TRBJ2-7	ASSLFLAGEYEQY
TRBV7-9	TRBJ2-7	ASSTTGGHSYEQY
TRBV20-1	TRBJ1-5	SAKETNNQPQH
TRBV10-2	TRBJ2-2	ASSDRGSPVNTGELF
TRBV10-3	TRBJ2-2	AITGRRTSGSAHTGELF